This T cell receptor beta chain originates from a study of T cell responses to AZD1222 COVID-19 vaccine. Measured with immunoSEQ multiplex PCR; TCRdb has only the in-frame clones, and not every one. Of 100,000 to 120,000 clones detected, about 86% appear once; the ten largest clones hold around 3.2%. The CDR3 is 15 amino acids. Trimming cost V 8 bases and J 2 bases; bases outside gene matches: 3. In germline, CDR1 is MDHEN, CDR2 SYDVKM. Study results and limitations: The peak T cell response came first, and repertoires were sampled only after it. The span of vaccine-associated CD4 TCRs extended across spike, with dominance at 160-218 and 743-854. The breadth and depth of Spike-specific TCRs increased once two AZD1222 doses had been given.

Comments on this clone: Its antigen is as yet unknown.

This TCR came from an adult in good health. The rearrangement links TRBV28 to TRBJ1-4, with TRBD1 identical over 12 bases. The material was peripheral blood, obtained on day 0 of AZD1222 vaccination. CDR3 DNA: TGTGCCAGCGGGACAGGGGGCGCTACTAATGAAAAACTGTTTTTT. This codes for CASGTGGATNEKLFF.